This T cell receptor (beta chain) was obtained from a study of T cells of healthy individuals. This clonotype was seen ten or more times. TCRdb fed the 5' RACE reads into MiXCR, producing one record per CDR3 protein. The table records 35,000 to 45,000 distinct CDR3 sequences, 3.5% to 5.5% of them present only once. This CDR3 has 14 amino acids. The ends were cut back, 6 bases at V and 7 bases at J, with 13 bases in the middle. This TCR came from a human donor in good health. The rearrangement joins TRBV12-3 or TRBV12-4 to TRBJ1-6; TRBD1 might be the D (6 bases). The CDR3 DNA follows: TGTGCCAGCAGCCAGCAGGGGCGGAATTCACCCCTCCACTTT. Its translation is CASSQQGRNSPLHF.